A single sample gave rise to the 20 T cell receptor beta chains below, sequenced in a study of T-cell reconstitution after alpha-beta-depleted transplantation in children. Molecular barcoding with unique molecular identifiers was used for the TCRbeta library. TCRdb independently ran MiXCR on the PCR reads; one entry per CDR3 protein. The sample includes hundreds of thousands of distinct CDR3 sequences, 10% to 15% of them seen just once. This sample comprised PBMCs, mostly from graft donor cells, obtained 360 days after TCRalphabeta/CD19-depleted stem cell transplant. Receptors originate from a male patient aged 10 to 17 who had a stem cell transplant for acute myeloid leukemia, so the T cells may come from the graft donor.

This clonotype was recorded at least ten times. V is TRBV10-3 and J is TRBJ2-7; D may be TRBD1 (6 bases). V lost 8 bases and J 3 bases, leaving 11 bases between the germline ends. This CDR3 has 12 amino acids. From germline, CDR1 is ENHRY and CDR2 SYGVKD. CDR3 sequence: CAIGAGVYEQYF. The CDR3, as DNA: TGTGCCATCGGGGCAGGGGTCTACGAGCAGTACTTC.

The J gene is TRBJ2-5, the V gene TRBV4-3; D gene unclear. V was cut by 4 bases and J by 4 bases, with 19 bases left in between. The V gene's germline CDR1 is LGHNA and CDR2 YSLEER. The CDR3 extends over 16 amino acids. CDR3: CASSRQTMGYGETQYF. As DNA, the CDR3 is TGCGCCAGCAGCCGCCAAACGATGGGGTATGGAGAGACCCAGTACTTC.

There are many counts of this clonotype. This chain uses TRBV12-3 or TRBV12-4 with TRBJ2-5, with 8 positions matching TRBD2. After removal of 5 bases from V and 1 base from J, the junction contained 3 bases not matched to a gene. The CDR3 runs 14 residues. CDR3 residues: CASSLSGGQETQYF. The CDR3 bases are TGTGCCAGCAGTCTGAGCGGGGGCCAAGAGACCCAGTACTTC.

This chain connects TRBV20-1 to TRBJ2-3, with D tentatively TRBD1 (6 bases). Germline assignment: CDR1 DFQATT and CDR2 SNEGSKA (reference sequence). This CDR3 is 15 amino acids long. The ends were cut back, 3 bases at V and 0 bases at J, with 13 bases in the middle. DNA for the CDR3: TGCAGTGCTAGCGATGGGACACCTAGCACAGATACGCAGTATTTT. Translated, it gives CSASDGTPSTDTQYF.

J is TRBJ2-7 and V is TRBV10-3, with 8 bases matching TRBD2. V lost 8 bases and J lost 4; bases outside the gene matches: 16. Germline values: CDR1 ENHRY, CDR2 SYGVKD. The CDR3 length is 16 residues. The CDR3 protein is CAISTDKAGEGYEQYF. The CDR3 DNA follows: TGTGCCATCTCCACCGATAAAGCGGGAGAGGGGTACGAGCAGTACTTC.

This clonotype was seen a handful of times. The rearrangement links TRBV12-3 or TRBV12-4 to TRBJ2-3, with D possibly matching TRBD2 (6 bases). V was clipped by 7 bases and J by 1 base, with 12 bases between them. The CDR3 sequence is 14 residues long. The CDR3 here is CASIPSGGTDTQYF. CDR3 sequence (DNA): TGTGCCAGCATCCCTTCGGGGGGCACAGATACGCAGTATTTT.

There are a few counts of this clonotype. The CDR3 bases are TGTGCCAGCAATCTAGCGCTGGGGCCTCAAGAGACCCAGTACTTC. Residues: CASNLALGPQETQYF. V is TRBV12-3 or TRBV12-4 and J is TRBJ2-5, with D possibly matching TRBD2 (6 bases). The CDR3 has 15 amino acids. V was trimmed by 7 bases and J by 2 bases, leaving 17 bases between them.

This clonotype was detected only a few times. The chain recombines TRBV20-1 with TRBJ2-3; a weak D match, TRBD2 (6 bases). V was trimmed by 6 bases and J by 10 bases, leaving 14 bases between them. Germline-derived CDR1 and CDR2 are DFQATT and SNEGSKA (reference sequence). This CDR3 is 11 amino acids long. This CDR3 reads CSATPGVAQYF. CDR3 bases: TGCAGTGCCACACCGGGAGTGGCGCAGTATTTT.

There are a few counts of this clonotype. The chain couples TRBV20-1 to TRBJ1-5; 7 positions agree with TRBD1. With V trimmed by 3 bases and J by 2 bases, 4 bases remained unmatched. This CDR3 region has 14 residues. Germline CDR1 is DFQATT and CDR2 is SNEGSKA (reference sequence). Written as DNA, the CDR3 is TGCAGTGCTAGCCGACAGGGCGGCAATCAGCCCCAGCATTTT. Its protein product is CSASRQGGNQPQHF.

This clonotype was found a few times. This chain connects TRBV12-3 or TRBV12-4 to TRBJ2-3, with 7 bases lining up with TRBD1. This CDR3 spans 14 amino acids. V lost 6 bases, J lost 7 bases, and 10 bases stayed unmatched. As DNA, the CDR3 is TGTGCCAGCAGGGACCGCCTGGGACAGTATACGCAGTATTTT. Translating gives CASRDRLGQYTQYF.

The chain is built from TRBV20-1 and TRBJ2-1; D gene ambiguous. From germline, CDR1 is DFQATT and CDR2 SNEGSKA (reference sequence). V shed 5 bases and J shed 1 base, with 6 bases lying between them. This CDR3 region has 12 residues. The CDR3 nucleotides are TGCAGTGCTCCCGGATCCTACAATGAGCAGTTCTTC. Protein sequence: CSAPGSYNEQFF.

A few counts support this clonotype. The chain is built from TRBV9 and TRBJ2-2; TRBD2 matches at 11 bases. CDR1 and CDR2 from the germline V gene are SGDLS and YYNGEE. With V trimmed by 1 base and J by 5 bases, 7 bases remained unmatched. The CDR3 is made up of 17 amino acids. In DNA, the CDR3 is TGTGCCAGCAGCGTACTAGCGGGAGGAGATTGGACCGGGGAGCTGTTTTTT. Translation gives CASSVLAGGDWTGELFF.

This chain links TRBV20-1 with TRBJ1-2; weak D call: TRBD1 (5 bases). CDR1 DFQATT and CDR2 SNEGSKA come from the germline V gene (reference sequence). This CDR3 is built from 11 residues. The chain's CDR3 is CRAGSSGGYTF. As DNA, the CDR3 is TGCAGGGCAGGGTCTAGTGGAGGCTACACCTTC.

This clonotype occurred many times. The chain uses TRBV6-2 or TRBV6-3 and TRBJ2-3; tentatively, D is TRBD1 (6 bases). Germline V lookup: CDR1 MNHEY, CDR2 SVGEGT. The ends were cut back, 5 bases at V and 2 bases at J, with 14 bases in the middle. This CDR3 has 15 amino acids. The CDR3 DNA reads TGTGCCAGCAGTCCTTCGGACAGCTACACAGATACGCAGTATTTT. This encodes CASSPSDSYTDTQYF.

This clonotype was observed at least ten times. This sequence joins TRBV20-1 and TRBJ2-3; weak D call: TRBD2 (8 bases). V dropped 0 bases and J dropped 3 bases, with 16 bases sitting between them. Germline V lookup: CDR1 DFQATT, CDR2 SNEGSKA (reference sequence). The CDR3 has 16 amino acids. The CDR3 region has the DNA TGCAGTGCTAGAGAGAGGGGGCGGGAGGATACAGATACGCAGTATTTT. Amino acids: CSARERGREDTDTQYF.

CDR3 nucleotides: TGCAGTGCTAGAACTCCGGACAGGACTCCCAAAAACATTCAGTACTTC. Its protein is CSARTPDRTPKNIQYF. The chain joins TRBV20-1 to TRBJ2-4; 7 bases map to TRBD1. V trimming: 2 bases; J trimming: 2 bases; junction bases outside the gene matches: 9. The CDR3 loop spans 16 amino acids. The V gene's germline CDR1 is DFQATT and CDR2 SNEGSKA (reference sequence).

This clonotype showed up many times. The chain employs TRBV12-3 or TRBV12-4 and TRBJ2-4, with unresolved D. V was clipped by 6 bases and J by 8 bases, with 11 bases between them. The CDR3 is 12 residues long. This CDR3 is CASSPSRDIQYF. The CDR3 DNA reads as TGTGCCAGCAGCCCATCCCGGGACATTCAGTACTTC.

The chain uses TRBV7-2 and TRBJ2-5, with 8 nucleotides matching TRBD1. V gave up 5 bases and J gave up 3 bases; unmatched junction bases: 11. The CDR3 loop spans 16 amino acids. Germline values: CDR1 SGHTA, CDR2 FQGNSA. CDR3 sequence reads: CASSPDRTGSKETQYF. The CDR3, as DNA: TGTGCCAGCAGCCCAGACCGGACAGGGTCGAAAGAGACCCAGTACTTC.

This sequence joins TRBV6-1 and TRBJ1-6; D unclear. The CDR3 covers 15 residues. V gave up 6 bases and J gave up 0 bases, with 9 bases separating them. Germline V CDR1 and CDR2: MNHNS, SASEGT. CDR3 in DNA: TGTGCCAGCAGCACCCCTAGCTCCTATAATTCACCCCTCCACTTT. Translating it yields CASSTPSSYNSPLHF.

This clonotype appeared a few times. This sequence joins TRBV7-2 and TRBJ1-3; D remains ambiguous. The ends were cut back, 3 bases at V and 7 bases at J, with 16 bases in the middle. Per the germline V gene, CDR1 is SGHTA and CDR2 is FQGNSA. The CDR3 spans 15 residues. The CDR3 DNA reads as TGTGCCAGCAGCTTTTTCAGAGTTCGGCGGAACACCATATATTTT. Translating it yields CASSFFRVRRNTIYF.